This is a list of T cell receptor beta chains from one sample in a study of sequential checkpoint blockade in melanoma. Only in-frame clones appear in the TCRdb table, and some are missing; sequencing was by immunoSEQ multiplex PCR. Among 13,000 or so clones listed, 70% to 80% were seen once. The source was CD8+ T cells sorted from blood (inferred from file names), collected from a patient given nivolumab and ipilimumab in sequence. The source of these receptors is a human donor with melanoma. The conserved cysteine and the conserved F or W are not part of the CDR3 here.

>TRBV7-9|TRBJ2-1
ASSSRDRGPGGQF
>TRBV2|-
ASSPGPSYEQY
>TRBV6-6|-
ASSYESHAYEQY
>TRBV10-3|TRBJ2-5
AISIGIGEDQETQY
>TRBV6-1|TRBJ2-7
ASSEFRPGGGPYEQY
>TRBV6-5|TRBJ1-4
ASRETGGPNEKLF
>TRBV6-1|TRBJ2-1
ASSVATGYNEQF
>TRBV6-1|TRBJ1-1
ASSDWGLNTEAF
>TRBV7-9|TRBJ2-3
ASSPGTDTQY
>TRBV4-1|TRBJ1-5
ASSQDPTGFNQPQH
>TRBV6-6|TRBJ1-5
ASSDRPSNQPQH
>TRBV7-6|TRBJ2-5
ASSLIVGQGYETQY
>TRBV5-1|TRBJ2-2
ASSSTTNTGELF
>TRBV4-3|TRBJ1-1
ASSQMGGDTEAF
>TRBV7-2|TRBJ1-5
ASSFPLDSSGNQPQH
>TRBV25-1|TRBJ1-4
ASSAYSEPNEKLF
>TRBV7-9|TRBJ2-7
ASSGPGFYEQY
>TRBV7-9|TRBJ2-5
ASGTSFKETQY
>TRBV10-2|TRBJ2-7
ASSFSGGAYEQY
>TRBV6-1|TRBJ2-1
ASSEVGGQSSYNEQF